This is a list of T cell receptor beta chains from one sample in a study of blood T cell repertoires in COVID-19. Assay: immunoSEQ multiplex PCR; the TCRdb copy retains only in-frame clones and omits some. The data show roughly 200,000 clones, about 87% seen once. Sequenced material: PBMCs or T cells enriched from blood (not recorded which). The receptors shown here come from a man younger than 35 with acute COVID-19. The CDR3 runs from the conserved cysteine through the conserved F or W. Each record gives: V gene, clone size, D gene, J gene, CDR3 DNA, CDR3 protein. The D gene is left open where the match is weak. Clone size is stated in some rows and not others, as once, few, many or a class when expanded.

v_gene: TRBV28; abundance: .; d_gene: .; j_gene: TRBJ2-1; CDR3nt: TGTGCCAGCAGTGGGTCCCCCGTCGGGAGTAGCTACAATGAGCAGTTCTTC; CDR3aa: CASSGSPVGSSYNEQFF
v_gene: TRBV5-1; abundance: .; d_gene: TRBD1; j_gene: TRBJ2-7; CDR3nt: TGCGCCAGCAGCTCTATGGACAGGTCTAGCGAGCAGTACTTC; CDR3aa: CASSSMDRSSEQYF
v_gene: TRBV30; abundance: .; d_gene: TRBD2; j_gene: TRBJ2-7; CDR3nt: TGTGCCTACCAACTAGCGGGACCCTACGAGCAGTACTTC; CDR3aa: CAYQLAGPYEQYF
v_gene: TRBV13; abundance: few; d_gene: TRBD1; j_gene: TRBJ2-1; CDR3nt: TGTGCCAGCAGCTCATCCGGACAGGGTCGGAACAATGAGCAGTTCTTC; CDR3aa: CASSSSGQGRNNEQFF
v_gene: TRBV27; abundance: .; d_gene: .; j_gene: TRBJ1-1; CDR3nt: TGTGCCAGCAGTTTCAGCGGTTTCACTGAAGCTTTCTTT; CDR3aa: CASSFSGFTEAFF
v_gene: TRBV11-2; abundance: .; d_gene: TRBD1; j_gene: TRBJ1-1; CDR3nt: TGTGCCAGCAGCTTAGTCCCTACAGGGGAGAACACTGAAGCTTTCTTT; CDR3aa: CASSLVPTGENTEAFF
v_gene: TRBV27; abundance: .; d_gene: TRBD2; j_gene: TRBJ2-1; CDR3nt: TGTGCCAGCAGTTTATCGGCTAGCGGGAGGGTTTCTCGTGAGCAGTTCTTC; CDR3aa: CASSLSASGRVSREQFF
v_gene: TRBV6-4; abundance: .; d_gene: .; j_gene: TRBJ1-1; CDR3nt: TGTGCCAGCAGTGACCATTACCACAGGGCTGGGAACACTGAAGCTTTCTTT; CDR3aa: CASSDHYHRAGNTEAFF
v_gene: TRBV29-1; abundance: .; d_gene: TRBD1; j_gene: TRBJ2-7; CDR3nt: TGCAGCGTTGTGGCTGGGACAGCCCGCTACGAGCAGTACTTC; CDR3aa: CSVVAGTARYEQYF
v_gene: TRBV28; abundance: .; d_gene: .; j_gene: TRBJ1-1; CDR3nt: TGTGCCAGCAGTTTCCGACTGGTAGGAACTGAAGCTTTCTTT; CDR3aa: CASSFRLVGTEAFF
v_gene: TRBV7-8; abundance: .; d_gene: TRBD1; j_gene: TRBJ2-3; CDR3nt: TGTGCCAGCAGCGTTGGGACAGATTTCACAGATACGCAGTATTTT; CDR3aa: CASSVGTDFTDTQYF
v_gene: TRBV19; abundance: .; d_gene: .; j_gene: TRBJ1-5; CDR3nt: TGTGCCGGGCGACATAGCAATCAGCCCCAGCATTTT; CDR3aa: CAGRHSNQPQHF
v_gene: TRBV29-1; abundance: .; d_gene: .; j_gene: TRBJ1-1; CDR3nt: TGCAGCGTTTCGGAGGCAGGAAATGAAGCTTTCTTT; CDR3aa: CSVSEAGNEAFF
v_gene: TRBV7-6; abundance: .; d_gene: .; j_gene: TRBJ1-1; CDR3nt: TGTGCCAGCAGCTTAGGGCGGAAGGCGAACACTGAAGCTTTCTTT; CDR3aa: CASSLGRKANTEAFF
v_gene: TRBV6-1; abundance: .; d_gene: .; j_gene: TRBJ1-5; CDR3nt: TGTGCCAGCAGATTAGACACTTATAGCAATCAGCCCCAGCATTTT; CDR3aa: CASRLDTYSNQPQHF
v_gene: TRBV25-1; abundance: .; d_gene: TRBD1; j_gene: TRBJ1-2; CDR3nt: TGTGCCAGCCAAGGCCATTACAGGGGTGGGAATGGCTACACCTTC; CDR3aa: CASQGHYRGGNGYTF
v_gene: TRBV11-3; abundance: .; d_gene: TRBD1; j_gene: TRBJ2-5; CDR3nt: TGTGCCAGCAGCCAAACCAGGGGGCGGGAGACCCAGTACTTC; CDR3aa: CASSQTRGRETQYF
v_gene: TRBV30; abundance: once; d_gene: TRBD1; j_gene: TRBJ2-4; CDR3nt: TGTGCCTGGAGTGTAGGGACAGGGGGCGCGGGGAACATTCAGTACTTC; CDR3aa: CAWSVGTGGAGNIQYF
v_gene: TRBV5-1; abundance: once; d_gene: .; j_gene: TRBJ2-4; CDR3nt: TGCGCCAGCAGCCACGGACGCAATCCGGGGAACATTCAGTACTTC; CDR3aa: CASSHGRNPGNIQYF
v_gene: TRBV28; abundance: .; d_gene: TRBD1; j_gene: TRBJ2-3; CDR3nt: TGTGCCAGCAGTACTGGGACAGGGGTCTCAGATACGCAGTATTTT; CDR3aa: CASSTGTGVSDTQYF
v_gene: TRBV19; abundance: .; d_gene: .; j_gene: TRBJ1-5; CDR3nt: TGTGCCAGTAGTTCCCAGGACGGGGGGGGTCAGCCCCAGCATTTT; CDR3aa: CASSSQDGGGQPQHF
v_gene: TRBV27; abundance: .; d_gene: TRBD1; j_gene: TRBJ1-1; CDR3nt: TGTGCCAGCAGTTTAGACAGGGGAACTGAAGCTTTCTTT; CDR3aa: CASSLDRGTEAFF
v_gene: TRBV7-7; abundance: once; d_gene: TRBD1; j_gene: TRBJ2-5; CDR3nt: TGTGCTAGCAGCAAGGACAGGGAAGGGACCCAGTACTTC; CDR3aa: CASSKDREGTQYF
v_gene: TRBV7-3; abundance: .; d_gene: TRBD2; j_gene: TRBJ2-1; CDR3nt: TGTGCCAAATTCAGCGGGAGGGGCTACAATGAGCAGTTCTTC; CDR3aa: CAKFSGRGYNEQFF
v_gene: TRBV30; abundance: .; d_gene: .; j_gene: TRBJ1-6; CDR3nt: TGTGCCTGGAGTGGGGGGTGGAGGGCACCCCTCCACTTT; CDR3aa: CAWSGGWRAPLHF
v_gene: TRBV28; abundance: .; d_gene: TRBD1; j_gene: TRBJ2-4; CDR3nt: TGTGCCAGCAGACCTGACAGGGGCAAAAACATTCAGTACTTC; CDR3aa: CASRPDRGKNIQYF
v_gene: TRBV19; abundance: .; d_gene: TRBD2; j_gene: TRBJ2-3; CDR3nt: TGTGCCAGTAGTGGTGCCGGGACTAGCGGCACAGATACGCAGTATTTT; CDR3aa: CASSGAGTSGTDTQYF
v_gene: TRBV13; abundance: .; d_gene: .; j_gene: TRBJ2-5; CDR3nt: TGTGCCAGCAGCCTACAGCCTAAGGAGACCCAGTACTTC; CDR3aa: CASSLQPKETQYF
v_gene: TRBV11-3; abundance: .; d_gene: .; j_gene: TRBJ2-1; CDR3nt: TGTGCCAGCAGCCCTCGCCGCGTGTGGGGGGAACGCGGCAATGAGCAGTTCTTC; CDR3aa: CASSPRRVWGERGNEQFF
v_gene: TRBV28; abundance: .; d_gene: .; j_gene: TRBJ2-7; CDR3nt: TGTGCCAGCAGTTTACCGGGAGCCACCTACGAGCAGTACTTC; CDR3aa: CASSLPGATYEQYF
v_gene: TRBV11-2; abundance: .; d_gene: .; j_gene: TRBJ1-6; CDR3nt: TGTGCCAGCAGCTTAGATCGGGAGGGGTCTTCACCCCTCCACTTT; CDR3aa: CASSLDREGSSPLHF
v_gene: TRBV11-2; abundance: .; d_gene: .; j_gene: TRBJ2-5; CDR3nt: TGTGCCAGCGGGGAGGATGACTGGCTTCAAGAGACCCAGTACTTC; CDR3aa: CASGEDDWLQETQYF
v_gene: TRBV11-3; abundance: once; d_gene: .; j_gene: TRBJ1-4; CDR3nt: TGTGCCAGCAGCCGACGGACACGCTCTAATGAAAAACTGTTTTTT; CDR3aa: CASSRRTRSNEKLFF
v_gene: TRBV3-1/TRBV3-2; abundance: .; d_gene: TRBD1; j_gene: TRBJ2-7; CDR3nt: TGTGCCACCTCAACAGGGGGCTACGAGCAGTACTTC; CDR3aa: CATSTGGYEQYF
v_gene: TRBV11-2; abundance: .; d_gene: TRBD1; j_gene: TRBJ1-1; CDR3nt: TGTGCCAGCAGCCGTGGGACAGGGTCGTTAGACACTGAAGCTTTCTTT; CDR3aa: CASSRGTGSLDTEAFF
v_gene: TRBV28; abundance: .; d_gene: TRBD1; j_gene: TRBJ1-5; CDR3nt: TGTGCCAGCAGTTACAGGGACAGCCTCAATCAGCCCCAGCATTTT; CDR3aa: CASSYRDSLNQPQHF
v_gene: TRBV7-2; abundance: .; d_gene: TRBD2; j_gene: TRBJ2-5; CDR3nt: TGTGCCAGCAGCATAGGACTAGCTCAAGAGACCCAGTACTTC; CDR3aa: CASSIGLAQETQYF
v_gene: TRBV7-9; abundance: .; d_gene: .; j_gene: TRBJ1-1; CDR3nt: TGTGCCAGCAGCTTAGGGACAAACACTGAAGCTTTCTTT; CDR3aa: CASSLGTNTEAFF
v_gene: TRBV4-1; abundance: .; d_gene: .; j_gene: TRBJ1-2; CDR3nt: TGCGCCAGCAGCCAAGACGCGATCTCTGGCTACACCTTC; CDR3aa: CASSQDAISGYTF
v_gene: TRBV28; abundance: .; d_gene: .; j_gene: TRBJ1-2; CDR3nt: TGTGCCAGCAGTGTCGACACAAACTATGGCTACACCTTC; CDR3aa: CASSVDTNYGYTF
v_gene: TRBV4-3; abundance: once; d_gene: .; j_gene: TRBJ1-2; CDR3nt: TGCGCCAGCAGCCAAGAACTGAGGACAGCTAACTATGGCTACACCTTC; CDR3aa: CASSQELRTANYGYTF
v_gene: TRBV2; abundance: .; d_gene: TRBD2; j_gene: TRBJ2-1; CDR3nt: TGTGCCAGCAGTGAGGGACTAGCTTCCTCGGATGAGCAGTTCTTC; CDR3aa: CASSEGLASSDEQFF
v_gene: TRBV28; abundance: .; d_gene: TRBD2; j_gene: TRBJ2-1; CDR3nt: TGTGCCAGCAGCCCCATGGGATTCGGGACTAGCGGGAGCGGTGAGCAGTTCTTC; CDR3aa: CASSPMGFGTSGSGEQFF
v_gene: TRBV18; abundance: .; d_gene: .; j_gene: TRBJ1-2; CDR3nt: TGTGCCAGCTCACCAGAGGGCCGCTATGGCTACACCTTC; CDR3aa: CASSPEGRYGYTF
v_gene: TRBV2; abundance: .; d_gene: .; j_gene: TRBJ2-5; CDR3nt: TGTGCCAGCAGTGCGTTAAAAGAGACCCAGTACTTC; CDR3aa: CASSALKETQYF
v_gene: TRBV19; abundance: .; d_gene: .; j_gene: TRBJ1-5; CDR3nt: TGTGCCAGTAGCTACAGGGTTGATAGCAATCAGCCCCAGCATTTT; CDR3aa: CASSYRVDSNQPQHF
v_gene: TRBV30; abundance: .; d_gene: .; j_gene: TRBJ1-5; CDR3nt: TGTGCCTGGAGAGTAGGGACGGCGGGGCAGCCCCAGCATTTT; CDR3aa: CAWRVGTAGQPQHF
v_gene: TRBV7-9; abundance: .; d_gene: .; j_gene: TRBJ2-1; CDR3nt: TGTGCCAGCAGCTTAGAAGGAGAGCGGGACAACAATGAGCAGTTCTTC; CDR3aa: CASSLEGERDNNEQFF
v_gene: TRBV11-2; abundance: .; d_gene: TRBD1; j_gene: TRBJ1-1; CDR3nt: TGTGCCAGCAGCTTGGGACAGTCCTACACTGAAGCTTTCTTT; CDR3aa: CASSLGQSYTEAFF